Listed below are T cell receptor beta chains from one sample, sequenced in a study of T cell changes during pregnancy in multiple sclerosis. Here immunoSEQ multiplex PCR was the method, and the copy in TCRdb shows in-frame clones only, minus some. The table shows more than 30,000 clones, with approximately 92% occurring only once. The sequenced sample consisted of PBMCs (not recorded whether the cells were cultured). The receptors here all came from a female donor with multiple sclerosis, enrolled in a pregnancy study. Both conserved end residues are part of each CDR3. Each record gives: clone size, J gene, V gene, D gene, CDR3 DNA, CDR3 protein. The D gene is left open where the match is weak. Some rows mark clone size as missing; the rest say once, few, many or name a class of expanded clone.

clone size: NA; J gene: TRBJ2-7; V gene: TRBV18; D gene: NA; CDR3 DNA: TGTGCCAGCTCACCAGAGGGAGTGAGCTACGAGCAGTACTTC; CDR3 protein: CASSPEGVSYEQYF
clone size: NA; J gene: TRBJ2-5; V gene: TRBV13; D gene: NA; CDR3 DNA: TGTGCCAGCAGCCCGGACTACCACAAAGAGACCCAGTACTTC; CDR3 protein: CASSPDYHKETQYF
clone size: NA; J gene: TRBJ2-3; V gene: TRBV30; D gene: NA; CDR3 DNA: TGTGCCTGGAGTGTACCCCCCCAACGTACGCAGTATTTT; CDR3 protein: CAWSVPPQRTQYF
clone size: NA; J gene: TRBJ2-1; V gene: TRBV2; D gene: NA; CDR3 DNA: TGTGCCAGCAGTGAACAGGGGGGCTCCTACAATGAGCAGTTCTTC; CDR3 protein: CASSEQGGSYNEQFF
clone size: NA; J gene: TRBJ1-1; V gene: TRBV6-1; D gene: NA; CDR3 DNA: TGTGCCAGCGGCGACACCTTGAACACTGAAGCTTTCTTT; CDR3 protein: CASGDTLNTEAFF
clone size: NA; J gene: TRBJ2-3; V gene: TRBV30; D gene: NA; CDR3 DNA: TGTGCCTGGAGTGCCGGGGACTCTAGCACAGATACGCAGTATTTT; CDR3 protein: CAWSAGDSSTDTQYF
clone size: NA; J gene: TRBJ1-5; V gene: TRBV30; D gene: TRBD1; CDR3 DNA: TGTGCCTGGAGTCGGTACAGGGGACAGCCCCAGCATTTT; CDR3 protein: CAWSRYRGQPQHF
clone size: few; J gene: TRBJ2-1; V gene: TRBV6-4; D gene: NA; CDR3 DNA: TGTGCCAGCAGTGACTCGGCTAGCGTAGGTGAGCAGTTCTTC; CDR3 protein: CASSDSASVGEQFF
clone size: NA; J gene: TRBJ2-2; V gene: TRBV27; D gene: NA; CDR3 DNA: TGTGCCAGCAGGGGCGGGGACTTCCTCACCGGGGAGCTGTTTTTT; CDR3 protein: CASRGGDFLTGELFF
clone size: NA; J gene: TRBJ1-3; V gene: TRBV7-2; D gene: NA; CDR3 DNA: TGTGCCAGCAGCTTAGATAGGTACACCATATATTTT; CDR3 protein: CASSLDRYTIYF
clone size: NA; J gene: TRBJ2-3; V gene: TRBV30; D gene: TRBD1; CDR3 DNA: TGTGCCGGAGGACAGGGGTCCACAGATACGCAGTATTTT; CDR3 protein: CAGGQGSTDTQYF
clone size: NA; J gene: TRBJ1-5; V gene: TRBV21-1; D gene: NA; CDR3 DNA: TGTGCCAGTTGGGGCAATCAGCCCCAGCATTTT; CDR3 protein: CASWGNQPQHF
clone size: NA; J gene: TRBJ1-1; V gene: TRBV4-1; D gene: NA; CDR3 DNA: TGCGCCAGCAGCCAAGTTTTCTTGAATGAAGCTTTCTTT; CDR3 protein: CASSQVFLNEAFF
clone size: NA; J gene: TRBJ1-5; V gene: TRBV6-7; D gene: NA; CDR3 DNA: TGTGCCAGCACTCCGGGAGGCAATCAGCCCCAGCATTTT; CDR3 protein: CASTPGGNQPQHF
clone size: NA; J gene: TRBJ2-7; V gene: TRBV5-1; D gene: NA; CDR3 DNA: TGCGCCAGCAGCTTGAGTAGCGGTTCCTACGAGCAGTACTTC; CDR3 protein: CASSLSSGSYEQYF
clone size: NA; J gene: TRBJ2-3; V gene: TRBV5-4; D gene: TRBD2; CDR3 DNA: TGTGCCAGCAGCTCCCCACTAGCGGGCTCAGATACGCAGTATTTT; CDR3 protein: CASSSPLAGSDTQYF
clone size: NA; J gene: TRBJ2-5; V gene: TRBV9; D gene: TRBD2; CDR3 DNA: TGTGCCAGCAGCGAGAGAGGACTAGCGGGAGGGATCGAGACCCAGTACTTC; CDR3 protein: CASSERGLAGGIETQYF
clone size: few; J gene: TRBJ2-5; V gene: TRBV28; D gene: TRBD2; CDR3 DNA: TGTGCCAGCAGTTCCCAGGCAGCGGGAGCACGAGAGACCCAGTACTTC; CDR3 protein: CASSSQAAGARETQYF
clone size: medium-sized; J gene: TRBJ2-3; V gene: TRBV27; D gene: NA; CDR3 DNA: TGTGCCAGCAGTCGTACGTCCACAGATACGCAGTATTTT; CDR3 protein: CASSRTSTDTQYF
clone size: NA; J gene: TRBJ1-4; V gene: TRBV19; D gene: NA; CDR3 DNA: TGTGCCACCGGTGCGGGTTTCAATGAAAAACTGTTTTTT; CDR3 protein: CATGAGFNEKLFF
clone size: NA; J gene: TRBJ2-7; V gene: TRBV2; D gene: TRBD2; CDR3 DNA: TGTGCCAGCCGGTCGACTAGCGGAACCTACGAGCAGTACTTC; CDR3 protein: CASRSTSGTYEQYF
clone size: NA; J gene: TRBJ1-2; V gene: TRBV18; D gene: NA; CDR3 DNA: TGTGCCAGCTCAGAGGGACAACCTAACTATGGCTACACCTTC; CDR3 protein: CASSEGQPNYGYTF
clone size: NA; J gene: TRBJ2-7; V gene: TRBV14; D gene: NA; CDR3 DNA: TGTGCCAGCAGCCACAGGGCCAGCTACGAGCAGTACTTC; CDR3 protein: CASSHRASYEQYF
clone size: NA; J gene: TRBJ2-3; V gene: TRBV28; D gene: NA; CDR3 DNA: TGTGCCAGCAGCTCGCCCCGAGATACGCAGTATTTT; CDR3 protein: CASSSPRDTQYF
clone size: once; J gene: TRBJ2-3; V gene: TRBV28; D gene: TRBD1; CDR3 DNA: TGTGCCAGCAGTAAGGCCGGGACAGGGCCGGCAGATACGCAGTATTTT; CDR3 protein: CASSKAGTGPADTQYF
clone size: NA; J gene: TRBJ1-1; V gene: TRBV6-4; D gene: TRBD1; CDR3 DNA: TGTGCCAGCAGTCCCGGGACAGACATGAACACTGAAGCTTTCTTT; CDR3 protein: CASSPGTDMNTEAFF
clone size: NA; J gene: TRBJ2-3; V gene: TRBV11-2; D gene: TRBD2; CDR3 DNA: TGTGCCAGCAGCCCCGGGACTAGCGGGAGCACAGATACGCAGTATTTT; CDR3 protein: CASSPGTSGSTDTQYF
clone size: NA; J gene: TRBJ1-5; V gene: TRBV19; D gene: NA; CDR3 DNA: TGTGCCAGTAGTATAGTAAGGTCCAATCAGCCCCAGCATTTT; CDR3 protein: CASSIVRSNQPQHF
clone size: NA; J gene: TRBJ2-7; V gene: TRBV7-9; D gene: TRBD1; CDR3 DNA: TGTGCCAGCACCATGGGACAGTTGGGCTACGAGCAGTACTTC; CDR3 protein: CASTMGQLGYEQYF